The rows below give T cell receptor beta chains drawn from one sample of a study of blood T cells in healthy people across ages. In TCRdb, the 5' RACE reads were re-called with MiXCR into one record per CDR3 protein. The repertoire holds 1.2 million to 1.5 million distinct CDR3 sequences, around 42% seen once, with 7% to 9% in the top ten. Material for sequencing was blood. The receptors were gathered from a woman aged 18-35 years in good health. The CDR3 runs from the conserved cysteine through the conserved F or W. Fields, in order: clone size, V gene, J gene, D gene, CDR3 protein, CDR3 DNA. The D gene is left open where the match is weak. Clone size is not always given. Where it is, it says once, few, many or a class for expanded clones.

clone_size: NA
v_call: TRBV27
j_call: TRBJ2-7
d_call: NA
cdr3_aa: CASRFGGSMDEQYF
cdr3_nt: TGTGCCAGCAGGTTTGGGGGGAGTATGGACGAGCAGTACTTC

clone_size: NA
v_call: TRBV3-1
j_call: TRBJ1-1
d_call: NA
cdr3_aa: CASGQAFMNTEAFF
cdr3_nt: TGTGCCAGCGGCCAAGCCTTCATGAACACTGAAGCTTTCTTT

clone_size: NA
v_call: TRBV7-2
j_call: TRBJ2-7
d_call: NA
cdr3_aa: CASSPSGPSYEQYF
cdr3_nt: TGTGCCAGCAGCCCGAGCGGGCCCTCCTACGAGCAGTACTTC

clone_size: NA
v_call: TRBV5-5
j_call: TRBJ1-5
d_call: NA
cdr3_aa: CASSLVDSVSNQPQHF
cdr3_nt: TGTGCCAGCAGCTTGGTTGACTCCGTTAGCAATCAGCCCCAGCATTTT

clone_size: NA
v_call: TRBV5-1
j_call: TRBJ2-7
d_call: TRBD1
cdr3_aa: CASSLVAGTADNEQYF
cdr3_nt: TGCGCCAGCAGCTTGGTGGCCGGGACAGCCGACAATGAGCAGTACTTC

clone_size: NA
v_call: TRBV5-1
j_call: TRBJ1-4
d_call: NA
cdr3_aa: CASSPGGHSTNEKLFF
cdr3_nt: TGCGCCAGCAGCCCGGGGGGGCACTCAACTAATGAAAAACTGTTTTTT

clone_size: NA
v_call: TRBV21-1
j_call: TRBJ1-5
d_call: NA
cdr3_aa: CASSIRTGELSNQPQHF
cdr3_nt: TGTGCCAGCAGCATTCGGACAGGGGAATTGAGCAATCAGCCCCAGCATTTT

clone_size: NA
v_call: TRBV6-5
j_call: TRBJ2-7
d_call: NA
cdr3_aa: CASSADAGGVYEQYF
cdr3_nt: TGTGCCAGCAGTGCGGACGCGGGTGGGGTCTACGAGCAGTACTTC

clone_size: few
v_call: TRBV10-3
j_call: TRBJ2-6
d_call: NA
cdr3_aa: CAIRNSGANVLTF
cdr3_nt: TGTGCCATCCGGAACTCTGGGGCCAACGTCCTGACTTTC

clone_size: NA
v_call: TRBV18
j_call: TRBJ2-3
d_call: NA
cdr3_aa: CASSPGDPIDGTQYF
cdr3_nt: TGTGCCAGCTCACCCGGAGACCCCATTGATGGTACGCAGTATTTT

clone_size: few
v_call: TRBV25-1
j_call: TRBJ1-6
d_call: NA
cdr3_aa: CASSESGAVGNNSPLHF
cdr3_nt: TGTGCCAGCAGTGAATCCGGGGCCGTCGGAAATAATTCACCCCTCCACTTT

clone_size: NA
v_call: TRBV6-5
j_call: TRBJ2-7
d_call: NA
cdr3_aa: CASSYSGDYEQYF
cdr3_nt: TGTGCCAGCAGTTACTCAGGAGACTACGAGCAGTACTTC

clone_size: few
v_call: TRBV3-1
j_call: TRBJ1-4
d_call: TRBD1
cdr3_aa: CASSRAGGTNEKLFF
cdr3_nt: TGTGCCAGCAGTCGGGCAGGGGGGACTAATGAAAAACTGTTTTTT

clone_size: NA
v_call: TRBV4-2
j_call: TRBJ2-3
d_call: TRBD2
cdr3_aa: CVSSQDPQRGVDTQYF
cdr3_nt: TGTGTCAGCAGCCAAGATCCCCAGCGGGGGGTAGATACGCAGTATTTT

clone_size: few
v_call: TRBV21-1
j_call: TRBJ2-3
d_call: NA
cdr3_aa: CASSATLAGGPSTDTQYF
cdr3_nt: TGTGCCAGCAGCGCCACCCTGGCGGGAGGGCCCTCCACAGATACGCAGTATTTT

clone_size: NA
v_call: TRBV28
j_call: TRBJ2-3
d_call: NA
cdr3_aa: CASSLPPLGDRTDTQYF
cdr3_nt: TGTGCCAGCAGCTTGCCCCCGTTGGGGGACCGCACAGATACGCAGTATTTT

clone_size: few
v_call: TRBV9
j_call: TRBJ2-7
d_call: TRBD2
cdr3_aa: CASSTSTSGYEQYF
cdr3_nt: TGTGCCAGCAGCACCTCGACTAGCGGCTACGAGCAGTACTTC

clone_size: few
v_call: TRBV20-1
j_call: TRBJ2-1
d_call: TRBD2
cdr3_aa: CSARDRLAGNYNEQFF
cdr3_nt: TGCAGTGCTAGGGACCGTCTAGCGGGAAACTACAATGAGCAGTTCTTC

clone_size: few
v_call: TRBV7-2
j_call: TRBJ2-3
d_call: TRBD2
cdr3_aa: CASSPSGARTDTQYF
cdr3_nt: TGTGCCAGCAGCCCCAGCGGGGCTCGCACAGATACGCAGTATTTT

clone_size: NA
v_call: TRBV4-2
j_call: TRBJ2-1
d_call: TRBD2
cdr3_aa: CASSGLGTSGNNEQFF
cdr3_nt: TGTGCCAGCAGCGGGTTAGGGACTAGCGGAAACAATGAGCAGTTCTTC

clone_size: NA
v_call: TRBV2
j_call: TRBJ2-7
d_call: NA
cdr3_aa: CASLWGYEQYF
cdr3_nt: TGTGCCAGCCTTTGGGGTTACGAGCAGTACTTC

clone_size: NA
v_call: TRBV20-1
j_call: TRBJ1-6
d_call: NA
cdr3_aa: CSAPSPIQGYNSPLHF
cdr3_nt: TGCAGTGCTCCCTCGCCTATACAGGGTTACAATTCACCCCTCCACTTT

clone_size: NA
v_call: TRBV27
j_call: TRBJ2-1
d_call: TRBD2
cdr3_aa: CASRLSGRAVGANEQFF
cdr3_nt: TGTGCCAGCAGACTTAGCGGGAGGGCCGTAGGTGCCAATGAGCAGTTCTTC

clone_size: few
v_call: TRBV20-1
j_call: TRBJ2-5
d_call: NA
cdr3_aa: CSARDETQYF
cdr3_nt: TGCAGTGCTAGGGACGAGACCCAGTACTTC

clone_size: NA
v_call: TRBV12-3/TRBV12-4
j_call: TRBJ1-6
d_call: TRBD1
cdr3_aa: CASSLGLGQGPSPLHF
cdr3_nt: TGTGCCAGCAGTTTAGGCCTAGGACAGGGTCCTTCGCCCCTCCACTTT

clone_size: few
v_call: TRBV10-3
j_call: TRBJ1-1
d_call: NA
cdr3_aa: CAISEEASNTEAFF
cdr3_nt: TGTGCCATCAGTGAGGAGGCCAGCAACACTGAAGCTTTCTTT

clone_size: NA
v_call: TRBV20-1
j_call: TRBJ2-3
d_call: NA
cdr3_aa: CSARDYTFGSLVPHSSTDTQYF
cdr3_nt: TGCAGTGCTAGAGACTATACCTTTGGGTCTCTCGTACCCCACTCTAGCACAGATACGCAGTATTTT

clone_size: NA
v_call: TRBV6-4
j_call: TRBJ2-3
d_call: TRBD2
cdr3_aa: CASSPGAGEGTDTQYF
cdr3_nt: TGTGCCAGCTCGCCTGGAGCGGGGGAGGGCACAGATACGCAGTATTTT

clone_size: NA
v_call: TRBV5-1
j_call: TRBJ1-1
d_call: NA
cdr3_aa: CASSRGQNYMNTEAFF
cdr3_nt: TGCGCCAGCAGCCGTGGACAGAATTATATGAACACTGAAGCTTTCTTT

clone_size: NA
v_call: TRBV18
j_call: TRBJ2-3
d_call: NA
cdr3_aa: CASSYRDGSTDTQYF
cdr3_nt: TGCGCCAGCTCGTATCGGGACGGGAGCACAGATACGCAGTATTTT

clone_size: NA
v_call: TRBV6-6
j_call: TRBJ2-7
d_call: NA
cdr3_aa: CASSYEADSSYEQYF
cdr3_nt: TGTGCCAGCAGTTATGAGGCGGACAGCTCCTACGAGCAGTACTTC

clone_size: few
v_call: TRBV27
j_call: TRBJ2-7
d_call: TRBD1
cdr3_aa: CASSPQGAIYEQYF
cdr3_nt: TGTGCCAGCAGTCCCCAGGGGGCGATCTACGAGCAGTACTTC

clone_size: NA
v_call: TRBV28
j_call: TRBJ1-4
d_call: TRBD1
cdr3_aa: CASSSTGDGEKLFF
cdr3_nt: TGTGCCAGCAGTTCTACAGGGGATGGTGAAAAACTGTTTTTT

clone_size: once
v_call: TRBV20-1
j_call: TRBJ1-2
d_call: NA
cdr3_aa: CSAPPGGGDYGYTF
cdr3_nt: TGCAGTGCTCCCCCGGGAGGGGGGGACTATGGCTACACCTTC

clone_size: NA
v_call: TRBV6-1
j_call: TRBJ2-7
d_call: NA
cdr3_aa: CASSDRGGSSYEQYF
cdr3_nt: TGTGCCAGCAGTGACAGGGGTGGAAGCTCCTACGAGCAGTACTTC

clone_size: NA
v_call: TRBV27
j_call: TRBJ1-6
d_call: NA
cdr3_aa: CASSLTGQAGASPPHF
cdr3_nt: TGTGCCAGCAGCCTTACCGGTCAGGCAGGGGCTTCACCCCCCCACTTT

clone_size: NA
v_call: TRBV29-1
j_call: TRBJ1-2
d_call: NA
cdr3_aa: CSVEMGQGYGYTF
cdr3_nt: TGCAGCGTTGAAATGGGGCAGGGCTATGGCTACACCTTC

clone_size: NA
v_call: TRBV15
j_call: TRBJ2-7
d_call: NA
cdr3_aa: CATSRDRFEQYF
cdr3_nt: TGTGCCACCAGCAGAGACAGGTTTGAGCAGTACTTC

clone_size: NA
v_call: TRBV6-5
j_call: TRBJ2-7
d_call: NA
cdr3_aa: CASSTTPKNPYEQYF
cdr3_nt: TGTGCCAGCAGCACGACCCCCAAGAACCCTTACGAGCAGTACTTC

clone_size: NA
v_call: TRBV6-5
j_call: TRBJ2-5
d_call: TRBD2
cdr3_aa: CASRELAGFPETQYF
cdr3_nt: TGTGCCAGCAGGGAATTAGCGGGATTCCCAGAGACCCAGTACTTC

clone_size: few
v_call: TRBV4-1
j_call: TRBJ1-1
d_call: NA
cdr3_aa: CASSLNTLAEAFF
cdr3_nt: TGCGCCAGCAGCTTGAACACCCTGGCTGAAGCTTTCTTT

clone_size: NA
v_call: TRBV25-1
j_call: TRBJ2-7
d_call: NA
cdr3_aa: CASSEYSGLTYEQYF
cdr3_nt: TGTGCCAGCAGTGAATATTCGGGCCTGACCTACGAGCAGTACTTC

clone_size: NA
v_call: TRBV20-1
j_call: TRBJ1-6
d_call: NA
cdr3_aa: CSARAGNSPLHF
cdr3_nt: TGCAGTGCTAGAGCAGGGAATTCACCCCTCCACTTT

clone_size: few
v_call: TRBV29-1
j_call: TRBJ1-2
d_call: TRBD1
cdr3_aa: CSVAPGQEPANYGYTF
cdr3_nt: TGCAGCGTTGCCCCGGGACAGGAGCCTGCTAACTATGGCTACACCTTC

clone_size: NA
v_call: TRBV7-9
j_call: TRBJ1-2
d_call: NA
cdr3_aa: CASSLAAAGDGYTF
cdr3_nt: TGTGCCAGCAGCTTAGCAGCGGCTGGAGATGGCTACACCTTC

clone_size: NA
v_call: TRBV6-2/TRBV6-3
j_call: TRBJ2-1
d_call: NA
cdr3_aa: CASRPWTTMGDEQFF
cdr3_nt: TGTGCCAGCAGACCATGGACTACGATGGGGGATGAGCAGTTCTTC

clone_size: few
v_call: TRBV10-3
j_call: TRBJ1-6
d_call: TRBD1
cdr3_aa: CAMRTGNSPLHF
cdr3_nt: TGTGCCATGAGGACAGGGAATTCACCCCTCCACTTT

clone_size: NA
v_call: TRBV7-2
j_call: TRBJ1-1
d_call: NA
cdr3_aa: CASSLAFTTTEAFF
cdr3_nt: TGTGCCAGCAGCTTAGCATTTACGACCACTGAAGCTTTCTTT

clone_size: NA
v_call: TRBV7-8
j_call: TRBJ2-7
d_call: NA
cdr3_aa: CASSPEWEKGDHEQYF
cdr3_nt: TGTGCCAGCAGCCCTGAATGGGAAAAGGGGGACCACGAGCAGTACTTC

clone_size: few
v_call: TRBV5-1
j_call: TRBJ1-2
d_call: TRBD1
cdr3_aa: CASSSQVTGGADGYTF
cdr3_nt: TGCGCCAGCAGCTCTCAAGTGACAGGGGGCGCCGATGGCTACACCTTC

clone_size: NA
v_call: TRBV30
j_call: TRBJ1-2
d_call: NA
cdr3_aa: CAGSFMYGYTF
cdr3_nt: TGTGCCGGGAGTTTCATGTATGGCTACACCTTC

clone_size: NA
v_call: TRBV6-2/TRBV6-3
j_call: TRBJ2-6
d_call: NA
cdr3_aa: CASSYEPTGANVLTF
cdr3_nt: TGTGCCAGCAGTTACGAGCCCACTGGGGCCAACGTCCTGACTTTC

clone_size: few
v_call: TRBV11-2
j_call: TRBJ1-4
d_call: NA
cdr3_aa: CASSLLREKLFF
cdr3_nt: TGTGCCAGCAGCTTATTAAGGGAAAAACTGTTTTTT

clone_size: NA
v_call: TRBV29-1
j_call: TRBJ1-5
d_call: NA
cdr3_aa: CSVHRGQRSNQPQHF
cdr3_nt: TGCAGCGTCCATCGGGGCCAGAGGTCAAATCAGCCCCAGCATTTT

clone_size: NA
v_call: TRBV24-1
j_call: TRBJ2-1
d_call: NA
cdr3_aa: CATSDFGGKNEQFF
cdr3_nt: TGTGCCACCAGTGATTTCGGCGGGAAAAATGAGCAGTTCTTC

clone_size: NA
v_call: TRBV27
j_call: TRBJ2-1
d_call: NA
cdr3_aa: CASRGIGAYNEQFF
cdr3_nt: TGTGCCAGCAGAGGGATTGGAGCCTACAATGAGCAGTTCTTC

clone_size: many
v_call: TRBV12-5
j_call: TRBJ2-3
d_call: NA
cdr3_aa: CASGLGGTDTQYF
cdr3_nt: TGTGCTAGTGGTTTGGGGGGGACAGATACGCAGTATTTT

clone_size: few
v_call: TRBV6-1
j_call: TRBJ2-1
d_call: TRBD1
cdr3_aa: CASSAFGQGAGEQFF
cdr3_nt: TGTGCCAGCAGTGCTTTCGGACAGGGGGCTGGTGAGCAGTTCTTC

clone_size: NA
v_call: TRBV27
j_call: TRBJ2-5
d_call: TRBD2
cdr3_aa: CASSLGRGWEETQYF
cdr3_nt: TGTGCCAGCAGTTTAGGGCGGGGGTGGGAAGAGACCCAGTACTTC